This T cell receptor (beta chain) was recovered during a study of CXCR3-negative and CXCR3-positive naive CD8 T cells. For this clonotype: Its specificity is not known.

Germline lookup yields CDR1 SQVTM and CDR2 ANQGSEA. The CDR3 length is 13 residues. The TRB cDNA libraries were prepared by 5' RACE with UMI labels. Following a re-call of the 5' RACE reads, TCRdb has one entry per CDR3 protein and lacks DNA. In total, the table holds about 89,000 distinct CDR3 sequences. Study outcomes and limitations: CXCR3-positive naive cells had more hydrophobic TRB CDR3s than CXCR3-negative naive cells.

Sequencing used naive CXCR3+ CD8+ T cells from blood. Indicated subset: CD45RO-CCR7+CD27+CD95- naive CD8+ T cells expressing CXCR3 (TNR3+). The V gene is TRBV29-1, the J gene TRBJ2-7. The clonotype comes from a human donor in good health. Some clones in this sample may be carry-over from other donors' samples. CDR3 region: CSVEETNTYEQYF.